This T cell receptor beta chain derives from a study of blood T cell repertoires in COVID-19. V lost 3 bases and J lost 3; bases outside the gene matches: 4. In germline, CDR1 is LNHDA, CDR2 SQIVND (reference sequence). The CDR3 sequence is 14 residues long. Clones were read by immunoSEQ multiplex PCR, and TCRdb kept only the in-frame ones, dropping some. The repertoire consists of some 130,000 clones, with about 80% occurring once and the leading ten covering roughly a tenth. The sequence derives from a human donor in a cohort sampled during active COVID-19. The rearrangement uses TRBV19 and TRBJ2-7; TRBD1 aligns across 8 bases. The specimen was peripheral blood. CDR3 sequence: CASSIGTGYYEQYF. The CDR3 DNA is TGTGCCAGTAGTATTGGGACAGGCTACTACGAGCAGTACTTC.